This T cell receptor (beta chain) was captured by sequencing in a study of blood T cells in healthy people across ages. Next came a second PCR, run for roughly 6 to 11 cycles, which used a sample-barcoded 5' primer along with a J-beta primer mix. Sequencing yielded, for each sample, at least 3 million paired-end reads carrying CDR3. TCRdb re-derived calls from the 5' RACE reads in MiXCR, one entry per CDR3 protein. This table holds 600,000 to 850,000 distinct CDR3 sequences, about 42% found once. This clonotype has at least ten counts. Its antigen is not identified. Germline V CDR1 and CDR2: SGHAT, FQNNGV. Trimming removed 1 base at V and 1 base at J, with 7 bases between. This CDR3 comprises 14 residues. Researchers collected 7.5 to 10 milliliters of peripheral blood from every single donor. Per sample, no less than 6 micrograms of total RNA were extracted. General study findings and limits: Across the age range, TCR beta diversity per million T cells fell in a roughly linear way.

Sequenced input: blood. This rearrangement joins TRBV11-2 to TRBJ1-2, with no clear D. This clonotype was sampled from a woman in her fifties or sixties in good health. The chain's CDR3 is CASSLGGFNYGYTF. CDR3 coding DNA: TGTGCCAGCAGCTTAGGAGGTTTTAACTATGGCTACACCTTC.